One and the same sample provided the 25 T cell receptor beta chains below, sequenced in a study of control samples from healthy donors and cancer patients. Only in-frame clones appear in the TCRdb table, and some are missing; sequencing was by immunoSEQ multiplex PCR. Of approximately 97,000 clones listed, around four fifths are singletons. Sequencing was done on a sample of blood. Receptors were obtained from a man aged 25-45 years in good health.

CDR3 region: CASSLPDRTTYFSYEQYF. CDR3 sequence (DNA): TGTGCCAGCAGCTTACCGGACAGGACAACTTACTTCTCCTACGAGCAGTACTTC. V and J are TRBV7-2 and TRBJ2-7; 7 bases align to TRBD1. Trimming at V came to 2 bases and at J to 0 bases, leaving 13 bases not matched to a gene. CDR3 length equals 18 residues. Germline values: CDR1 SGHTA, CDR2 FQGNSA.

The CDR3 bases are TGTGCCAGCAGGAGACAGGGTGCCAACACTGAAGCTTTCTTT. Its translation: CASRRQGANTEAFF. The chain is built from TRBV28 and TRBJ1-1; 7 nucleotides agree with TRBD1. The CDR3 covers 14 residues. Looked up from germline, CDR1 is MDHEN and CDR2 is SYDVKM. V lost 6 bases to trimming and J lost 2 bases; unmatched junction nucleotides: 6.

This rearrangement joins TRBV27 to TRBJ2-7; D might be TRBD1 or TRBD2, each matching 6 bases. This CDR3 comprises 16 residues. V dropped 5 bases and J dropped 5 bases, with 22 bases sitting between them. Germline CDR1 reads MNHEY; CDR2 reads SMNVEV (reference sequence). The chain's CDR3 is CASSPRPWGARDEQYF. Here the CDR3 DNA reads TGTGCCAGCAGTCCGCGACCCTGGGGGGCGAGGGACGAGCAGTACTTC.

The V gene is TRBV4-2, the J gene TRBJ2-1; 7 bases align to TRBD2. This CDR3 has 16 residues. Germline CDR1 and CDR2: LGHNA and YNFKEQ. Unmatched junction bases numbered 7, after V lost 1 base and J lost 4 bases. This chain's CDR3 is CASSQGRAGLYNEQFF. The CDR3 nucleotides are TGTGCCAGCAGCCAAGGACGAGCGGGACTTTACAATGAGCAGTTCTTC.

This clone was seen a single time. The chain links TRBV6-5 to TRBJ2-7; no reliable D call. CDR1 MNHEY and CDR2 SVGAGI come from the germline V gene. The CDR3 runs 11 residues. The V end lost 7 bases, the J end lost 7 bases, and 11 bases lay between the germline ends. The CDR3 DNA reads TGTGCCAGCACCAACCGGTGGGAGCAGTACTTC. Residues: CASTNRWEQYF.

The chain carries TRBV5-1 and TRBJ2-2, with 10 nucleotides matching TRBD2. Germline loops: CDR1 SGHRS, CDR2 YFSETQ. The CDR3 contains 17 residues. V was pared by 2 bases and J by 2 bases, with 6 bases of the junction left unmatched. CDR3 sequence: CASSFPAGGLNTGELFF. CDR3 bases: TGCGCCAGCAGCTTCCCAGCGGGGGGGCTAAACACCGGGGAGCTGTTTTTT.

This clone was recorded only once. This chain links TRBV5-4 with TRBJ2-7, with 10 bases identical to TRBD1. With V trimmed by 4 bases and J by 2 bases, 6 bases remained unmatched. This CDR3 region has 15 residues. Germline V gene data show CDR1 as SGHNT and CDR2 as YYREEE (reference sequence). The CDR3, as DNA: TGTGCCAGCAGCCCTGGACAGGGGGGGACCTACGAGCAGTACTTC. Protein product: CASSPGQGGTYEQYF.

This rearrangement joins TRBV15 to TRBJ1-1; D is perhaps TRBD1 (5 bases). V dropped 6 bases and J dropped 1 base, with 18 bases sitting between them. Germline CDR1 reads LNHNV; CDR2 reads YYDKDF (reference sequence). This CDR3 has 16 residues. The CDR3 protein is CATSRFRDGGNTEAFF. In DNA form, the CDR3 reads TGTGCCACCAGTAGATTCAGGGACGGTGGGAACACTGAAGCTTTCTTT.

The V call is TRBV19, the J call TRBJ1-2; D not certain. The CDR3 spans 14 residues. Germline CDR1 reads LNHDA; CDR2 reads SQIVND (reference sequence). The germline V and J ends were trimmed by 3 bases and 4 bases, with 12 bases remaining between them. In DNA form, the CDR3 reads TGTGCCAGTAGTATTGGCGCAAGCATCTATGGCTACACCTTC. Its translation is CASSIGASIYGYTF.

The chain links TRBV11-2 to TRBJ2-7, with D perhaps given as TRBD1 or TRBD2 (5 bases each). V lost 1 base and J lost 4, with 14 bases in between. The CDR3 has 15 amino acids. Germline CDR1 reads SGHAT; CDR2 reads FQNNGV. In DNA form, the CDR3 reads TGTGCCAGCAGCTTAGCAGACAGCGGTCGGTACGAGCAGTACTTC. Translating it yields CASSLADSGRYEQYF.

This clone appeared many times. This chain uses TRBV28 with TRBJ1-6; no definite D call. This CDR3 spans 13 amino acids. V lost 8 bases and J 9 bases, leaving 14 bases between the germline ends. The germline V gene encodes CDR1 MDHEN and CDR2 SYDVKM. The CDR3 reads CASANDLGSPLHF. The CDR3 DNA follows: TGTGCCAGCGCAAACGACTTGGGTTCACCCCTCCACTTT. The complete variable domain, with remaining parts taken from reference TRBV28 and TRBJ1-6, reads DVKVTQSSRYLVKRTGEKVFLECVQDMDHENMFWYRQDPGLGLRLIYFSYDVKMKEKGDIPEGYSVSREKKERFSLILESASTNQTSMYLCASANDLGSPLHFGNGTRLTVT.

J is TRBJ1-1 and V is TRBV19; D uncertain. Germline V gene lookup returns CDR1 LNHDA and CDR2 SQIVND (reference sequence). Trimming shortened V by 5 bases and J by 4 bases, and 17 bases separated the two germline ends. The CDR3 length is 15 residues. The CDR3: CASSLRVEGATEAFF. The CDR3 bases are TGTGCCAGTAGTCTCCGGGTGGAAGGTGCCACTGAAGCTTTCTTT.

V gene TRBV27 combines with J gene TRBJ1-2, with D uncertain. The CDR3 is made up of 15 amino acids. V gave up 2 bases and J gave up 7 bases, with 17 bases separating them. Germline-derived CDR1 and CDR2 are MNHEY and SMNVEV (reference sequence). DNA of the CDR3: TGTGCCAGCAGTTTACTCGGACTCAAACGGGCTGGCTACACCTTC. Translation gives CASSLLGLKRAGYTF.

The chain's CDR3 is CASSMVQGSTNEKLFF. For the CDR3, the DNA is TGTGCCAGCAGTATGGTACAGGGGTCAACTAATGAAAAACTGTTTTTT. The chain couples TRBV28 to TRBJ1-4; 7 bases line up with TRBD1. Germline CDR1 and CDR2: MDHEN and SYDVKM. V shed 5 bases, J shed 0 bases, and the junction held 6 bases outside the gene matches. The CDR3 has 16 amino acids.

V is TRBV5-1 and J is TRBJ2-2, with 7 bases fitting TRBD2. The junction had 3 bases not matched to a gene; V was cut back by 0 bases and J by 1 base. The germline V gene encodes CDR1 SGHRS and CDR2 YFSETQ. The CDR3 spans 16 residues. The chain's CDR3 is CASSLDPGGNTGELFF. The CDR3 DNA follows: TGCGCCAGCAGCTTGGACCCGGGGGGGAACACCGGGGAGCTGTTTTTT.

This clone occurred once. This rearrangement joins TRBV24-1 to TRBJ2-1; 10 bases line up with TRBD1. From germline, CDR1 is KGHDR and CDR2 SFDVKD. Trimming at V came to 7 bases and at J to 6 bases, leaving 5 bases not matched to a gene. The CDR3 has 14 residues. CDR3 amino acids: CATSRDRGSNEQFF. In nucleotides, the CDR3 is TGTGCCACCAGCCGGGACAGGGGTAGCAATGAGCAGTTCTTC.

In regard to this clone: The same CDR3 also results from other DNA sequences found in this sample. This CDR3 reads CASSLRGQETQYF. CDR3 sequence (DNA): TGTGCCAGTAGCCTTAGGGGGCAAGAGACCCAGTACTTC. The chain has TRBV19 and TRBJ2-5, with D possibly matching TRBD1 (6 bases). The CDR3 covers 13 residues. V lost 6 bases and J 2 bases, leaving 10 bases between the germline ends. Looked up from germline, CDR1 is LNHDA and CDR2 is SQIVND (reference sequence).

This clone was detected once. CDR3 sequence: CASSLEGWTEAFF. The CDR3 DNA sequence: TGCGCCAGCAGCTTGGAGGGTTGGACTGAAGCTTTCTTT. The chain employs TRBV5-1 and TRBJ1-1; D remains unclear. The CDR3 consists of 13 residues. The germline V and J ends were trimmed by 0 bases and 5 bases, with 8 bases remaining between them. Germline V CDR1 and CDR2: SGHRS, YFSETQ.

The CDR3 DNA reads TGTGCCAGCAGTTACATGAACACTGAAGCTTTCTTT. It specifies CASSYMNTEAFF. The rearrangement joins TRBV2 to TRBJ1-1; D is unresolved. CDR1 and CDR2 (germline): SNHLY, FYNNEI. The CDR3 is 12 residues long. Trimming left V 5 bases short and J 0 bases short, with 4 bases between.

CDR3 loop: CASKRTTGELFF. CDR3 nucleotide sequence: TGTGCCAGCAAACGTACCACCGGGGAGCTGTTTTTT. The chain combines TRBV27 with TRBJ2-2, with D unclear. The V gene lost 7 bases and the J gene lost 4 bases, with 7 bases spanning the gap. This CDR3 contains 12 residues. In germline, CDR1 is MNHEY, CDR2 SMNVEV (reference sequence).

The chain employs TRBV5-1 and TRBJ2-7; 9 bases agree with TRBD1. This CDR3 comprises 15 residues. Germline loops: CDR1 SGHRS, CDR2 YFSETQ. Trimming at V came to 1 base and at J to 0 bases, leaving 2 bases not matched to a gene. The CDR3 sequence is CASSLTGGPSYEQYF. DNA of the CDR3: TGCGCCAGCAGCTTGACAGGGGGCCCCTCCTACGAGCAGTACTTC.

This clone was recorded once. The chain carries TRBV2 and TRBJ1-5; 7 bases agree with TRBD1. Germline assignment: CDR1 SNHLY and CDR2 FYNNEI. CDR3 size: 14 residues. V was pared by 8 bases and J by 0 bases, with 4 bases of the junction left unmatched. The CDR3, as DNA: TGTGCCAGCGATAGGGGGCTTAGCAATCAGCCCCAGCATTTT. This codes for CASDRGLSNQPQHF.

The chain combines TRBV7-3 with TRBJ1-1; a possible D gene is TRBD1 (6 bases). Trimming left V 5 bases short and J 2 bases short, with 15 bases between. The CDR3 is 15 residues long. Germline V CDR1 and CDR2: SGHTA, FQGTGA. The CDR3 nucleotides read TGTGCCAGCAGCCAGGACAGCGGGGGAAACACTGAAGCTTTCTTT. Translating it yields CASSQDSGGNTEAFF.

This clone was detected a few times. The V call is TRBV6-1, the J call TRBJ1-5, with 10 bases that match TRBD1. The CDR3 runs to 16 residues. Germline V gives CDR1 MNHNS, CDR2 SASEGT. V dropped 4 bases and J dropped 5; count of bases not matched to a gene: 8. The CDR3 sequence: CASSARTGGLDQPQHF. CDR3 DNA: TGTGCCAGCAGTGCGAGGACAGGGGGTTTAGATCAGCCCCAGCATTTT.

The chain recombines TRBV11-2 with TRBJ2-1; maybe TRBD2 (6 bases). The CDR3 consists of 14 residues. CDR1 and CDR2 (germline): SGHAT, FQNNGV. V was trimmed by 3 bases and J by 5 bases, leaving 11 bases between them. CDR3 in amino acids: CASSFSRLDNEQFF. CDR3 sequence (DNA): TGTGCCAGCAGCTTCTCCAGACTAGACAATGAGCAGTTCTTC.